These T cell receptor beta chains were read from a single sample in a study of cytomegalovirus exposure and HLA in healthy donors. Method: immunoSEQ multiplex PCR; TCRdb's copy keeps in-frame clones and lacks some. Here the sample spans 90,000 to 100,000 clones, under 85% being singletons. Sequencing was done on a sample of PBMCs. The receptors originated from a man aged 40-55 years in good health and CMV-seronegative. Both conserved end residues are part of each CDR3. The D gene is left open where the match is weak. Size tells how often a clone was seen (once, few, many) or the class of an expanded clone, and some rows leave it out.

DNA: TGTGCCAGCAGTGAAGACAGGGCTTATGGCTACACCTTC; CDR3: CASSEDRAYGYTF; J: TRBJ1-2; size: -; D: -; V: TRBV2
DNA: TGTGCCAGCAGCCTGAACGCGGGGGGGGGAGAGACCCAGTACTTC; CDR3: CASSLNAGGGETQYF; J: TRBJ2-5; size: -; D: TRBD2; V: TRBV5-4
DNA: TGTGCCAGCAGCGTATCAGGGGGGCGGGAGCAGTACTTC; CDR3: CASSVSGGREQYF; J: TRBJ2-7; size: once; D: -; V: TRBV9
DNA: TGTGCCAGCAGCTCGCGACAGAGGCCCCAGCATTTT; CDR3: CASSSRQRPQHF; J: TRBJ1-5; size: -; D: -; V: TRBV28
DNA: TGTGCCAGCTCACCACCCGGGACTAGCGGGAGTTGGAATGAGCAGTTCTTC; CDR3: CASSPPGTSGSWNEQFF; J: TRBJ2-1; size: -; D: TRBD2; V: TRBV18
DNA: TGTGCCAGCTGCTGGACTCTCCGGGAGACCCAGTACTTC; CDR3: CASCWTLRETQYF; J: TRBJ2-5; size: -; D: -; V: TRBV6-1
DNA: TGCGCCAGCAGCCAAGATACGGCGGGAGCGGACGAGCAGTACTTC; CDR3: CASSQDTAGADEQYF; J: TRBJ2-7; size: -; D: TRBD2; V: TRBV4-3
DNA: TGTGCCAGCAGCGTAGGGGCCCCCGCGAGCACAGATACGCAGTATTTT; CDR3: CASSVGAPASTDTQYF; J: TRBJ2-3; size: -; D: -; V: TRBV9
DNA: TGTGCCAGCAGTCTTTACCGGGACAGGGAGGACATTCAGTACTTC; CDR3: CASSLYRDREDIQYF; J: TRBJ2-4; size: -; D: TRBD1; V: TRBV2
DNA: TGTGCCAGCAGTATGACAGGGAGTGGTGGCTACACCTTC; CDR3: CASSMTGSGGYTF; J: TRBJ1-2; size: -; D: TRBD1; V: TRBV28
DNA: TGCGCCAGCAGCTTGACACCCTACGAGCAGTACTTC; CDR3: CASSLTPYEQYF; J: TRBJ2-7; size: -; D: -; V: TRBV5-1
DNA: TGTGCCAGTGAAAGGGGGCTTTGGAGCAATCAGCCCCAGCATTTT; CDR3: CASERGLWSNQPQHF; J: TRBJ1-5; size: -; D: TRBD1; V: TRBV28
DNA: TGTGCCAGCAGCTTCCAGGCGACCTACGAGCAGTACTTC; CDR3: CASSFQATYEQYF; J: TRBJ2-7; size: -; D: -; V: TRBV7-9
DNA: TGTGCCAGCAGCATAACTAGCGGGCAGAACACCGGGGAGCTGTTTTTT; CDR3: CASSITSGQNTGELFF; J: TRBJ2-2; size: -; D: TRBD2; V: TRBV11-2
DNA: TGTGCCAGCAGTGGGAGGACAGCCAACTATGGCTACACCTTC; CDR3: CASSGRTANYGYTF; J: TRBJ1-2; size: -; D: -; V: TRBV25-1
DNA: TGTGCCAGCAGCGCGGACAGTTACTCTGGAAACACCATATATTTT; CDR3: CASSADSYSGNTIYF; J: TRBJ1-3; size: -; D: -; V: TRBV7-2
DNA: TGCAGCGTACGGGACACCTACGAGCAGTACTTC; CDR3: CSVRDTYEQYF; J: TRBJ2-7; size: -; D: -; V: TRBV29-1
DNA: TGCAGCGTCGGGACTACAGGGTCTGATGGCTACACCTTC; CDR3: CSVGTTGSDGYTF; J: TRBJ1-2; size: -; D: -; V: TRBV29-1
DNA: TGTGCCAGCAGTGCGTCGGGAACCGGAGAGCAGTACTTC; CDR3: CASSASGTGEQYF; J: TRBJ2-7; size: few; D: -; V: TRBV27
DNA: TGTGCCAGCAGCTTAGGCGTAGGAGAGAGCAATCAGCCCCAGCATTTT; CDR3: CASSLGVGESNQPQHF; J: TRBJ1-5; size: -; D: -; V: TRBV7-9
DNA: TGTGCCAGCAGCAATTGGAGGCAGGGGGTTGTAGATACGCAGTATTTT; CDR3: CASSNWRQGVVDTQYF; J: TRBJ2-3; size: -; D: TRBD1; V: TRBV7-9
DNA: TGCGCCAGCAGCCAGGAGACAGGGAATACCTACGAGCAGTACTTC; CDR3: CASSQETGNTYEQYF; J: TRBJ2-7; size: few; D: TRBD1; V: TRBV4-3
DNA: TGTGCCAGTAGTATTCACCAGGGATCCTACGAGCAGTACTTC; CDR3: CASSIHQGSYEQYF; J: TRBJ2-7; size: -; D: -; V: TRBV19
DNA: TGTGCCAGCAGCCTGGAGGGGGCGTCGACAGATACGCAGTATTTT; CDR3: CASSLEGASTDTQYF; J: TRBJ2-3; size: -; D: -; V: TRBV5-4
DNA: TGTGCCAGTACCCCCACGCGGGAGGGCACGGATGAGCAGTTCTTC; CDR3: CASTPTREGTDEQFF; J: TRBJ2-1; size: -; D: TRBD2; V: TRBV19
DNA: TGTGCTGAGGGTAGCGGGAGGGCCATGACAGATACGCAGTATTTT; CDR3: CAEGSGRAMTDTQYF; J: TRBJ2-3; size: once; D: TRBD2; V: TRBV7-8
DNA: TGTGCCAGCGGCGCCGGGACTACCCACGAGACCCAGTACTTC; CDR3: CASGAGTTHETQYF; J: TRBJ2-5; size: -; D: TRBD2; V: TRBV7-9
DNA: TGTGCCAGCAGCTCCCCAGGGAAGCCCCACGAGCAGTACTTC; CDR3: CASSSPGKPHEQYF; J: TRBJ2-7; size: -; D: -; V: TRBV7-3
DNA: TGTGCCAGCAGCTTTGGGCACAGGGCCGTGTACACTGAAGCTTTCTTT; CDR3: CASSFGHRAVYTEAFF; J: TRBJ1-1; size: -; D: -; V: TRBV7-8
DNA: TGTGCCAGCAGCTCTGGGCCTAGCGGGGGCTCCTACGAGCAGTACTTC; CDR3: CASSSGPSGGSYEQYF; J: TRBJ2-7; size: -; D: TRBD2; V: TRBV7-6
DNA: TGTGCCAGCTCACCACGAGCAGGGGAAGGTCAGCCCCAGCATTTT; CDR3: CASSPRAGEGQPQHF; J: TRBJ1-5; size: -; D: -; V: TRBV18
DNA: TGCAGCGTTGCGGACAGGGGACGACAAGAGACCCAGTACTTC; CDR3: CSVADRGRQETQYF; J: TRBJ2-5; size: -; D: TRBD1; V: TRBV29-1
DNA: TGTGCCAGCAGCCTAACCTTAGAGCTCCGGGACTTCAATGAGCAGTTCTTC; CDR3: CASSLTLELRDFNEQFF; J: TRBJ2-1; size: -; D: -; V: TRBV7-2
DNA: TGCGCCAGCAGCTCTCCAGGGGATGAGCAGTTCTTC; CDR3: CASSSPGDEQFF; J: TRBJ2-1; size: -; D: -; V: TRBV5-1
DNA: TGTGCCTGGAGTTCTTCTAGCGGGCTCCAAGAGACCCAGTACTTC; CDR3: CAWSSSSGLQETQYF; J: TRBJ2-5; size: -; D: TRBD2; V: TRBV30
DNA: TGTGCCAGCAGCGCCAGGGAGGGCTTCGGCACTGGCTATGGCTACACCTTC; CDR3: CASSAREGFGTGYGYTF; J: TRBJ1-2; size: -; D: -; V: TRBV13
DNA: TGTGCCAGCAGCTTACAGGGCTACGAGCAGTACTTC; CDR3: CASSLQGYEQYF; J: TRBJ2-7; size: -; D: -; V: TRBV7-9
DNA: TGTGCCTGGGGTCGGCGGAACTATGGCTACACCTTC; CDR3: CAWGRRNYGYTF; J: TRBJ1-2; size: -; D: -; V: TRBV30
DNA: TGTGCCAGCAGCCAGGGGCAGTCAAATCAGCCCCAGCATTTT; CDR3: CASSQGQSNQPQHF; J: TRBJ1-5; size: -; D: -; V: TRBV14
DNA: TGCGCCACCAGGACAGGGTTGACCGGGGAGCTGTTTTTT; CDR3: CATRTGLTGELFF; J: TRBJ2-2; size: -; D: TRBD1; V: TRBV10-2
DNA: TGTGCCAGCTCACCACGCGGGACAGGGGTCCAAGAGACCCAGTACTTC; CDR3: CASSPRGTGVQETQYF; J: TRBJ2-5; size: -; D: TRBD1; V: TRBV18
DNA: TGTGCCAGCAGTTTATCCTTTGGGACAGGGAACTATGGCTACACCTTC; CDR3: CASSLSFGTGNYGYTF; J: TRBJ1-2; size: -; D: TRBD1; V: TRBV28
DNA: TGTGCCAGCAGCTTAGTGGCAGCGGGAGGTATTTATCGTTCCTACGAGCAGTACTTC; CDR3: CASSLVAAGGIYRSYEQYF; J: TRBJ2-7; size: -; D: TRBD2; V: TRBV7-8
DNA: TGTGCCACCAGCACCCCGACAGGGAACAATGAGCAGTTCTTC; CDR3: CATSTPTGNNEQFF; J: TRBJ2-1; size: -; D: TRBD1; V: TRBV15
DNA: TGTGCCAGCTCCGGACTAGCGAGAGATACGCAGTATTTT; CDR3: CASSGLARDTQYF; J: TRBJ2-3; size: -; D: TRBD2; V: TRBV18
DNA: TGTGCCAGCAGCTTGGGACGTACAGGGCTTGAGCAGTACTTC; CDR3: CASSLGRTGLEQYF; J: TRBJ2-7; size: -; D: -; V: TRBV5-5
DNA: TGTGCCAGCAGCCTCGGGACAGACAACACTGAAGCTTTCTTT; CDR3: CASSLGTDNTEAFF; J: TRBJ1-1; size: -; D: TRBD1; V: TRBV5-4
DNA: TGTGCCAGCAGTCGCGGGGTGAACACTGAAGCTTTCTTT; CDR3: CASSRGVNTEAFF; J: TRBJ1-1; size: -; D: -; V: TRBV28
DNA: TGTGCCACCAGCACCCTCAGGGGGTTCAGCACTGAAGCTTTCTTT; CDR3: CATSTLRGFSTEAFF; J: TRBJ1-1; size: -; D: TRBD1; V: TRBV15
DNA: TGCGCCAGCAGCTTATCGGGACAGACTTCTGGAAACACCATATATTTT; CDR3: CASSLSGQTSGNTIYF; J: TRBJ1-3; size: -; D: TRBD1; V: TRBV5-1
DNA: TGTGCCAGTAGTTTGTGGGAGAGTTCACCCCTCCACTTT; CDR3: CASSLWESSPLHF; J: TRBJ1-6; size: few; D: -; V: TRBV19
DNA: TGTGCCAGCAGCGTAGGCTCCAGGGAGGGTGAAAAACTGTTTTTT; CDR3: CASSVGSREGEKLFF; J: TRBJ1-4; size: -; D: -; V: TRBV9
DNA: TGCGCCAGCAGTATAGCTCCAGATACGCAGTATTTT; CDR3: CASSIAPDTQYF; J: TRBJ2-3; size: -; D: -; V: TRBV5-1
DNA: TGTGCCAGCAGCTCCGCCCTCCGGACTAGCACAGATACGCAGTATTTT; CDR3: CASSSALRTSTDTQYF; J: TRBJ2-3; size: -; D: -; V: TRBV7-2